Listed here are 5 T cell receptor beta chains from one sample, sequenced in a study of blood T cell repertoires in COVID-19. Method: immunoSEQ multiplex PCR; TCRdb's copy keeps in-frame clones and lacks some. The sample lists 110,000 to 150,000 clones, 88% occurring once. The sequenced sample consisted of peripheral blood. These receptors were taken from a man between 50 and 59 years old with active or convalescent COVID-19.

This clone turned up a few times. This chain links TRBV5-1 with TRBJ2-3; possibly TRBD1 for D (5 bases). This CDR3 is 14 amino acids long. The germline V gene encodes CDR1 SGHRS and CDR2 YFSETQ. V lost 4 bases to trimming and J lost 5 bases, with 14 bases between them. The CDR3 sequence: CASSPSQALDTQYF. Here the CDR3 DNA reads TGCGCCAGCAGCCCCTCACAGGCTTTAGATACGCAGTATTTT.

The chain carries TRBV28 and TRBJ1-6; 8 bases fit TRBD1. V shed 5 bases and J 13 bases; nucleotides not matched to a gene: 10. There are 14 residues in the CDR3. Germline V lookup: CDR1 MDHEN, CDR2 SYDVKM. This chain's CDR3 is CASSRSDRVYPLHF. In nucleotides, the CDR3 is TGTGCCAGCAGTAGGTCGGACAGGGTATATCCCCTCCACTTT.

The genes are TRBV2 and TRBJ1-1, with D unclear. Germline CDR1 SNHLY, CDR2 FYNNEI. Trimming shortened V by 7 bases and J by 1 base, and 13 bases separated the two germline ends. The CDR3 contains 14 residues. CDR3 sequence: CASNPALGNTEAFF. The CDR3 DNA sequence: TGTGCCAGCAATCCAGCGCTAGGGAACACTGAAGCTTTCTTT.

V usage is TRBV5-5 and J usage is TRBJ1-1, with D maybe TRBD1 (6 bases). Trimming pared 2 bases from V and 0 bases from J, leaving 11 bases between. CDR3 length: 15 residues. CDR1 SGHKS and CDR2 YYEKEE come from the germline V gene (reference sequence). The CDR3 bases are TGTGCCAGCAGCTTACGGGGGGCGGTGAACACTGAAGCTTTCTTT. It is translated as CASSLRGAVNTEAFF. Filled out from reference TRBV5-5 and TRBJ1-1, the complete variable domain reads DAGVTQSPTHLIKTRGQQVTLRCSPISGHKSVSWYQQVLGQGPQFIFQYYEKEERGRGNFPDRFSARQFPNYSSELNVNALLLGDSALYLCASSLRGAVNTEAFFGQGTRLTVV.

The CDR3 DNA is TGTGCCAGCAGTTACGGGCAGGGCACCAACTATGGCTACACCTTC. This gives the protein CASSYGQGTNYGYTF. The chain employs TRBV6-2 or TRBV6-3 and TRBJ1-2; tentatively, D is TRBD1 (5 bases). The CDR3 runs to 15 residues. Trimming shortened V by 2 bases and J by 2 bases, and 12 bases separated the two germline ends. Germline CDR1 MNHEY, CDR2 SVGEGT.